Reported below is one TCR beta chain. TCRdb's copy holds only in-frame clones and misses some; the assay was immunoSEQ multiplex PCR. The data show 95,000 or so clones, with 85% to 95% seen just once and roughly 0.34% held by the top ten. The data derive from a study of technical replicates of blood from several donors. Trimming cost V 6 bases and J 5 bases; bases outside gene matches: 4. Germline loops: CDR1 LNHDA, CDR2 SQIVND (reference sequence). This CDR3 comprises 15 residues. Input material: T cells isolated from PBMCs. V gene TRBV19 combines with J gene TRBJ1-4, with 12 bases aligning to TRBD1. The clonotype was recovered from a human donor in good health. CDR3 loop: CASSGTGGGNEKLFF. The CDR3 DNA reads as TGTGCCAGTAGCGGGACAGGGGGCGGGAATGAAAAACTGTTTTTT. The whole variable domain, filled in from reference TRBV19 and TRBJ1-4, reads DGGITQSPKYLFRKEGQNVTLSCEQNLNHDAMYWYRQDPGQGLRLIYYSQIVNDFQKGDIAEGYSVSREKKESFPLTVTSAQKNPTAFYLCASSGTGGGNEKLFFGSGTQLSVL.